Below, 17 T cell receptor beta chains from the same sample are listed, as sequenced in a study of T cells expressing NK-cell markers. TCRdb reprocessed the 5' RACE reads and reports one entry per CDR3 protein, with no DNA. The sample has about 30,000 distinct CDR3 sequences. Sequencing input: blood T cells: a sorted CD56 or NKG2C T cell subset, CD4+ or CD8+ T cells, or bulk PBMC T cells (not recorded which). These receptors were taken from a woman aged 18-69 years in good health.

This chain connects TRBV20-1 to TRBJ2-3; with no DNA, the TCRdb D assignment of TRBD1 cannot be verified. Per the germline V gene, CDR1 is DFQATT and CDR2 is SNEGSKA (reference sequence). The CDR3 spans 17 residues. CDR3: CSARNRRGEVSSDTQYF.

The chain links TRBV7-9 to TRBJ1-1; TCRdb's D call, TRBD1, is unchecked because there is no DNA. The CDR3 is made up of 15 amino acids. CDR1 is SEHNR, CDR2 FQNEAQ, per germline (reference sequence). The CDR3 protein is CASSPTGVSYTEAFF.

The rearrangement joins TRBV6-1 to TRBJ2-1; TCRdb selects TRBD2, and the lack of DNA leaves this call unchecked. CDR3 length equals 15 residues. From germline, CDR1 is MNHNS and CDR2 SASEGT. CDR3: CASRDLGGAYNEQFF.

The CDR3 is CASSQELKTEAFF. V gene TRBV4-1 combines with J gene TRBJ1-1. This CDR3 contains 13 residues. Looked up from germline, CDR1 is MGHRA and CDR2 is YSYEKL.

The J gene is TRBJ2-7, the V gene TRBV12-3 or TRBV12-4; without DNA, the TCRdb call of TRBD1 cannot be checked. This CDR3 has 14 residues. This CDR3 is CASIPGQGKNEQYF.

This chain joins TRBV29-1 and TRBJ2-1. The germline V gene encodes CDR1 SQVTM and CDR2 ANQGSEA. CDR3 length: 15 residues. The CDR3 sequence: CSVLGLASSYNEQFF.

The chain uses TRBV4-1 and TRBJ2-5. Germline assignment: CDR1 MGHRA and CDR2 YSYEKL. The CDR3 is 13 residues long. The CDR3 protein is CASSQMGWETQYF.

CDR3 residues: CASSGTGEHNEKLFF. The chain has TRBV6-1 and TRBJ1-4; TCRdb indicates TRBD1, and absent DNA this call remains unverified. The CDR3 loop spans 15 amino acids. Germline-derived CDR1 and CDR2 are MNHNS and SASEGT.

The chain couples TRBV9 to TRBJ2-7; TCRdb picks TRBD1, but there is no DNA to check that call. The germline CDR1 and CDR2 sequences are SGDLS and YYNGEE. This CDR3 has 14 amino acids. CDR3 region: CASSVRTGGYEQYF.

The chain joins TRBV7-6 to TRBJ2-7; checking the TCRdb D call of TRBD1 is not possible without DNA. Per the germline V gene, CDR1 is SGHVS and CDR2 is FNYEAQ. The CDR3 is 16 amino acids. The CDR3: CASRSAGTLPEYEQYF.

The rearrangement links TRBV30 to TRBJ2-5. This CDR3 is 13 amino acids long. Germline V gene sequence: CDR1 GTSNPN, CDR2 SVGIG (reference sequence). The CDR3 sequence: CAWSAGVQETQYF.

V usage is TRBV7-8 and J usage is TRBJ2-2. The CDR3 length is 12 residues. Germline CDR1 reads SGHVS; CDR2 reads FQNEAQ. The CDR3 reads CASSFKKGELFF.

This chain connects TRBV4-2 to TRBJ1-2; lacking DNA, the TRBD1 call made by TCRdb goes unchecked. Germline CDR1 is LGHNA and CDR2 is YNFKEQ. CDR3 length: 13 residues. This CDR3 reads CASSHDRVSGYTF.

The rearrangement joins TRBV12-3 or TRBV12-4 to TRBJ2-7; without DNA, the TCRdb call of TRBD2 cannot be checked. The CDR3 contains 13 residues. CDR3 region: CASSLTSGYEQYF.

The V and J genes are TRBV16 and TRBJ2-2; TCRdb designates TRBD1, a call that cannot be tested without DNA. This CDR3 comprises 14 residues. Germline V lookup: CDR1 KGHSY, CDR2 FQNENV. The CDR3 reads CASSYDSYTGELFF.

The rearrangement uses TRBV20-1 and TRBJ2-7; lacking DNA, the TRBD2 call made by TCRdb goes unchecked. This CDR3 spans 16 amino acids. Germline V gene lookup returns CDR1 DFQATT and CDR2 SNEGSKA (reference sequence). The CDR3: CSASDRGGTPAAEQYF.

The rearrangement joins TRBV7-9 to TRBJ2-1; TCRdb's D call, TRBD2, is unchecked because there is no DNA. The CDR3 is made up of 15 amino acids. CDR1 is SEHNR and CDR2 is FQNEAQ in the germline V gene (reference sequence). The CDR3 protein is CASSPPRGAYNEQFF.